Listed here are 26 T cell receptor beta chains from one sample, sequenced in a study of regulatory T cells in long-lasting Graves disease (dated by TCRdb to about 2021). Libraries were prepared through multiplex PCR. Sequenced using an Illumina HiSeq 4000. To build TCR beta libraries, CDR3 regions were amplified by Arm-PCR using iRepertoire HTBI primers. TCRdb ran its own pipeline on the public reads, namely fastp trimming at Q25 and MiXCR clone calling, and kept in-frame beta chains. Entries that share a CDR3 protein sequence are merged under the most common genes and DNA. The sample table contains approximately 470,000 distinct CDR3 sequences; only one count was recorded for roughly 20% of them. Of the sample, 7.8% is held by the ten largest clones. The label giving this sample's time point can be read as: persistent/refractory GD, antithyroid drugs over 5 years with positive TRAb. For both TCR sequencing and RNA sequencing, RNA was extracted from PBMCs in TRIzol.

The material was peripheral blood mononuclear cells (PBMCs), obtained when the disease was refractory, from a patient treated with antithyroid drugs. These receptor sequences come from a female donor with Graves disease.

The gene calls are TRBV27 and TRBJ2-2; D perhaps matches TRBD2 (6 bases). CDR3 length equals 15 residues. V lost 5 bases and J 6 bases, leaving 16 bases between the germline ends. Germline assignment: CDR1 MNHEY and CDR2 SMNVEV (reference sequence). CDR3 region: CASSRAGIGPGELFF. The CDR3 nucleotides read TGTGCCAGCAGTAGGGCGGGAATAGGGCCCGGGGAGCTGTTTTTT.

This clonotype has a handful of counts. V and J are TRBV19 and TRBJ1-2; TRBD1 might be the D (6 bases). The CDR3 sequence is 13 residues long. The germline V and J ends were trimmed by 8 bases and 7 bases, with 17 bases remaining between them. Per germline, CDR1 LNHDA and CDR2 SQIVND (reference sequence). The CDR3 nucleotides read TGTGCCAGTGGGACACTTGGTGGTTTTGGCTACACCTTC. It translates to CASGTLGGFGYTF.

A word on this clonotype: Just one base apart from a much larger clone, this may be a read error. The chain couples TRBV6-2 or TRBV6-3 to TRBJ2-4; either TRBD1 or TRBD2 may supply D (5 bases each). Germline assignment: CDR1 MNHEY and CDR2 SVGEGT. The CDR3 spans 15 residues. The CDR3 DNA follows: TGTGCCAGCAGTAAACTCGGGGACGTTGGGAACATTCAGCACTTC. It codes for CASSKLGDVGNIQHF.

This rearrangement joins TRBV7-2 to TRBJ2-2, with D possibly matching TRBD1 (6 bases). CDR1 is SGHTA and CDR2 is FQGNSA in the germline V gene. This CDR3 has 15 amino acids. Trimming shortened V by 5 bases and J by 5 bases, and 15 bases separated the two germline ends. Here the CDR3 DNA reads TGTGCCAGCAGCCACCGACAGGTTGTTACCGGGGAGCTGTTTTTT. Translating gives CASSHRQVVTGELFF.

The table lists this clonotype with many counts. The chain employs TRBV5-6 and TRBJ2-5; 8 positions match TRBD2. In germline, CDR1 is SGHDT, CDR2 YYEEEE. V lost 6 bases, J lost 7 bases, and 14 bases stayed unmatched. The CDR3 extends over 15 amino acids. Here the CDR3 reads CASNMMGSGRGTQYF. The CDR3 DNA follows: TGTGCCAGCAACATGATGGGGAGCGGGAGAGGGACCCAGTACTTC.

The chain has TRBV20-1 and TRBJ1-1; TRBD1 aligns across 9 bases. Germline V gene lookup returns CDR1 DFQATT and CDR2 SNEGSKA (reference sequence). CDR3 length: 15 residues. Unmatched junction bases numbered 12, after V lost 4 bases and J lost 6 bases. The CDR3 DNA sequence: TGCAGTGCTATCCGGGACAGGGTTGTTCGGGCTGAAGCTTTCTTT. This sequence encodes CSAIRDRVVRAEAFF.

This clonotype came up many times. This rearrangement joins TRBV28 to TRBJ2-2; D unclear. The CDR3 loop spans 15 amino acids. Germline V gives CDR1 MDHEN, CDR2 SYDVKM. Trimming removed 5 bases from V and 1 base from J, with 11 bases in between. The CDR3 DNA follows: TGTGCCAGCAGTCCCTATTCGCGGAACACCGGGGAGCTGTTTTTT. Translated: CASSPYSRNTGELFF.

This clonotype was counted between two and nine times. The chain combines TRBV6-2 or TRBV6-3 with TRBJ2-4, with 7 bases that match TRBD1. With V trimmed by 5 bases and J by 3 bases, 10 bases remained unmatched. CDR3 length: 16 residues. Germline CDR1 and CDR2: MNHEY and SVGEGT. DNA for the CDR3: TGTGCCAGCAGTGCCCTGACGGCAGGGGGCAAAAACATTCAGTACTTC. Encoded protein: CASSALTAGGKNIQYF.

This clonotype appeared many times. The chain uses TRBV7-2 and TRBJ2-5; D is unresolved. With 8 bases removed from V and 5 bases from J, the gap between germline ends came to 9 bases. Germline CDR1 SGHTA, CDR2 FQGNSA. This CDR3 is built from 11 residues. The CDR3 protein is CASRLSETQYF. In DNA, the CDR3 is TGTGCCAGCCGTCTTTCGGAGACCCAGTACTTC. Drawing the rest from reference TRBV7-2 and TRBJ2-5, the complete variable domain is GAGVSQSPSNKVTEKGKDVELRCDPISGHTALYWYRQSLGQGLEFLIYFQGNSAPDKSGLPSDRFSAERTGGSVSTLTIQRTQQEDSAVYLCASRLSETQYFGPGTRLLVL.

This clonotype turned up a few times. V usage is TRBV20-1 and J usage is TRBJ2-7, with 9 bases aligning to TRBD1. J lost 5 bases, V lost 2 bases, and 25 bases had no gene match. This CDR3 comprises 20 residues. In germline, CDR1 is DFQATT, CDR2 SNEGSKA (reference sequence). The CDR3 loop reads CSARRNWRIRDRASVNEQYF. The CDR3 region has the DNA TGCAGTGCTAGACGCAACTGGAGAATCCGGGACAGGGCCTCCGTCAACGAGCAGTACTTC.

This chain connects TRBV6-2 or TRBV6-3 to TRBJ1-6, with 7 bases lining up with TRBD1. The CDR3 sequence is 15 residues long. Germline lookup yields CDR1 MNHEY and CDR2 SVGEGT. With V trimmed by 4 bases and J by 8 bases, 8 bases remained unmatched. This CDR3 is CASSLRTGYHSPLHF. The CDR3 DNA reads TGTGCCAGCAGTTTGAGGACAGGATACCATTCACCCCTCCACTTT.

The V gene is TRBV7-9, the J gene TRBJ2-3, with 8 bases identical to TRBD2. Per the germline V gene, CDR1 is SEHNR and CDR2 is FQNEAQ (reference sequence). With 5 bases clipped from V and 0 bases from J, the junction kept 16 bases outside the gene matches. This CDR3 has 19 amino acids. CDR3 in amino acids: CASSPGPAGEGSSTDTQYF. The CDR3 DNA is TGTGCCAGCAGCCCCGGGCCAGCGGGAGAGGGGAGTAGCACAGATACGCAGTATTTT.

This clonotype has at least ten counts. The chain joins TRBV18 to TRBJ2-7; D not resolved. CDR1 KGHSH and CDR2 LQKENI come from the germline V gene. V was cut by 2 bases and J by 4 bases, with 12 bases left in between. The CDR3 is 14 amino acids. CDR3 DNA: TGTGCCAGCTCACCAACCCAGTCGGGTTACGAGCAGTACTTC. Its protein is CASSPTQSGYEQYF.

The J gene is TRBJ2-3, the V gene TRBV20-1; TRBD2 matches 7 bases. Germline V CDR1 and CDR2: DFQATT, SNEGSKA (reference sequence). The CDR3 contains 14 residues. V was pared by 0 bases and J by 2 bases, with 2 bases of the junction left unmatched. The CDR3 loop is CSARELADTDTQYF. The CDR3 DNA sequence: TGCAGTGCTAGAGAGCTAGCGGACACAGATACGCAGTATTTT.

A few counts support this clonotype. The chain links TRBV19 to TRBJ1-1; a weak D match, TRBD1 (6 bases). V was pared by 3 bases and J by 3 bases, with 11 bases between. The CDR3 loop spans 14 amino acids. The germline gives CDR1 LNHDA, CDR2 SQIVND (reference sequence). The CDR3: CASSMVGADTEAFF. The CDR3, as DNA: TGTGCCAGTAGTATGGTGGGGGCGGACACTGAAGCTTTCTTT.

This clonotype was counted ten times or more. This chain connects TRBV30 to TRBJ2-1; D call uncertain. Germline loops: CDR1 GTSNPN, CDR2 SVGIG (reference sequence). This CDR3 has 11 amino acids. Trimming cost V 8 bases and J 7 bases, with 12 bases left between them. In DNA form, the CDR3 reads TGTGCCGGCCAGATAGGGAATGAGCAGTTCTTC. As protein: CAGQIGNEQFF.

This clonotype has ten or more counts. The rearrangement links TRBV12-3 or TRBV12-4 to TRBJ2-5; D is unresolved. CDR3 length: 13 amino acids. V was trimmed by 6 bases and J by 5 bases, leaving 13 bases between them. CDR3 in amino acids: CASSRPRPETQYF. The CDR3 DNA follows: TGTGCCAGCAGCCGCCCCCGCCCGGAGACCCAGTACTTC.

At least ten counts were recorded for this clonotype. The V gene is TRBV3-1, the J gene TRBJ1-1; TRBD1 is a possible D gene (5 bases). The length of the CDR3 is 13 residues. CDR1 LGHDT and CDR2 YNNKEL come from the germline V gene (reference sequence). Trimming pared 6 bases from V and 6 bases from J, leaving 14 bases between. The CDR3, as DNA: TGTGCCAGCAGTCCCGGGACGGCTCCTGAAGCTTTCTTT. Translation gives CASSPGTAPEAFF.

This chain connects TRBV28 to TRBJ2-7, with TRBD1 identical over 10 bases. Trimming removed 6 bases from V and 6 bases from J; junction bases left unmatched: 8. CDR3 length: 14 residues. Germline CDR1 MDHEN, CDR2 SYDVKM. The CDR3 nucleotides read TGTGCCAGCAGCCAGGGACAGGGGCTCTCCGAGCAGTACTTC. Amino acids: CASSQGQGLSEQYF.

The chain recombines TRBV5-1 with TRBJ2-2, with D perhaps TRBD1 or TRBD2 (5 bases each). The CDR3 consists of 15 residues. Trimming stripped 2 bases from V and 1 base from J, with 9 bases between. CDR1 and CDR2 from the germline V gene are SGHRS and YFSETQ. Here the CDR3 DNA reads TGCGCCAGCAGCTTCGGAGGACAGAACACCGGGGAGCTGTTTTTT. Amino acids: CASSFGGQNTGELFF.

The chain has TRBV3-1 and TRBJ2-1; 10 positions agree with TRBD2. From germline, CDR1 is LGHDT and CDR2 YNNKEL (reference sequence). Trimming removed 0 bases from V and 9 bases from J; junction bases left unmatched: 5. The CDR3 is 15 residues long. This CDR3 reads CASSQEGLAGVEQFF. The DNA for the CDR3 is TGTGCCAGCAGCCAAGAAGGCCTAGCGGGAGTTGAGCAGTTCTTC.

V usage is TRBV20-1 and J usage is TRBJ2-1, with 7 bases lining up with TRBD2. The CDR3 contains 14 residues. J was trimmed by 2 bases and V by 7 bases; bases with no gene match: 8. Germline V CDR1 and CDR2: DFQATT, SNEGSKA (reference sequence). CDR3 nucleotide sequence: TGCAGTGTTCGACGGCTAGCGGCCTACAATGAGCAGTTCTTC. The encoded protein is CSVRRLAAYNEQFF.

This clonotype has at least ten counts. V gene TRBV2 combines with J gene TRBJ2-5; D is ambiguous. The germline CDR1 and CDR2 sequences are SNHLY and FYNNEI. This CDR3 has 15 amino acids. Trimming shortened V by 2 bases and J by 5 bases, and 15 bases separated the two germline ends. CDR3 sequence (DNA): TGTGCCAGCAGTGAAATGCAACCCCAGCAGGAGACCCAGTACTTC. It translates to CASSEMQPQQETQYF.

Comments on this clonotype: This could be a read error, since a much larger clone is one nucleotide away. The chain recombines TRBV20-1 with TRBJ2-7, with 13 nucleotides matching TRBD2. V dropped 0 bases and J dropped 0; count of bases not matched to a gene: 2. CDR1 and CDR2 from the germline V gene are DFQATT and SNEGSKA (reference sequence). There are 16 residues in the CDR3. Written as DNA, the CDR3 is TGCAGTGCTAGAGATTGGACTAGCGGGAGCTCCTACGAGCAGTACTTC. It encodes CSARDWTSGSSYEQYF.

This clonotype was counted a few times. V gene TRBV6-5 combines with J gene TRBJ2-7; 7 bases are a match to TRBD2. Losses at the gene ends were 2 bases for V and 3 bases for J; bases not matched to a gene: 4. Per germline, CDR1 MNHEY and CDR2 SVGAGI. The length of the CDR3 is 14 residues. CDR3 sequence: CASSYPGGVYEQYF. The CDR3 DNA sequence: TGTGCCAGCAGTTACCCGGGGGGAGTCTACGAGCAGTACTTC.

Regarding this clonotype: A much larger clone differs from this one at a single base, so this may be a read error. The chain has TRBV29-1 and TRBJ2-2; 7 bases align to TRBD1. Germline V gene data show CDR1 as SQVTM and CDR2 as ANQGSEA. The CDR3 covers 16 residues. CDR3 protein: CSVEFLSGTENGELSF. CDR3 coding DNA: TGCAGCGTTGAGTTCCTGTCCGGGACAGAGAACGGGGAGCTGTCTTTT.